This T cell receptor (beta chain) was recorded in a study of blood T cell repertoires in COVID-19. For the study at large: T cells, B-cell-depleted T cells, or PBMCs provided the cDNA or gDNA that served as material.

Trimming at V came to 4 bases and at J to 8 bases, leaving 4 bases not matched to a gene. Germline loops: CDR1 WNHNN, CDR2 SYGVQD (reference sequence). The CDR3 has 13 residues. This clone was observed a single time. Authors' processing steps: Using reference gene primer amplification, nucleated cell counts were estimated. The data were produced by immunoSEQ multiplex PCR, yet TCRdb's version contains in-frame clones alone and is incomplete. The D gene and trimming were derived from the DNA, and the V and J assignments and clone size from that table. The table records 70,000 to 85,000 clones, 85% to 95% of them present only once.

This TCR derives from a woman aged 55-69 years with active COVID-19. The sequenced material came from peripheral blood. This chain uses TRBV10-1 with TRBJ1-4, with TRBD1 matching 7 bases. CDR3 DNA: TGCGCCAGCAGTGTTAAAGGGGGCGAAAAACTGTTTTTT. It codes for CASSVKGGEKLFF.